The T cell receptor beta chain described here comes from a study of metastatic and nonmetastatic thyroid tumors. The overall study: Comparison of repertoires was carried out across blood and tumor or nodule tissue from malignant and benign thyroid patients.

Patients were all untreated before their thyroid surgery. The ends were cut back, 4 bases at V and 5 bases at J, with 11 bases in the middle. There are 13 residues in the CDR3. CDR1 is LGHDT and CDR2 is YNNKEL in the germline V gene (reference sequence). With respect to this clone: This same CDR3 is encoded by further DNA sequences in the sample.

TCRdb re-called clones from the PCR reads using MiXCR. The sample includes about 92,000 clones, just under 15% of them seen just once. The sample consisted of blood. The clonotype comes from a female donor with papillary thyroid cancer or a benign thyroid nodule (not recorded which). Some clones in this sample may be carry-over from other donors' samples. V is TRBV3-1 and J is TRBJ2-5; D is undetermined. The CDR3 DNA follows: TGTGCCAGCAGCCCCCGCCCTGGGGAGACCCAGTACTTC. This codes for CASSPRPGETQYF.